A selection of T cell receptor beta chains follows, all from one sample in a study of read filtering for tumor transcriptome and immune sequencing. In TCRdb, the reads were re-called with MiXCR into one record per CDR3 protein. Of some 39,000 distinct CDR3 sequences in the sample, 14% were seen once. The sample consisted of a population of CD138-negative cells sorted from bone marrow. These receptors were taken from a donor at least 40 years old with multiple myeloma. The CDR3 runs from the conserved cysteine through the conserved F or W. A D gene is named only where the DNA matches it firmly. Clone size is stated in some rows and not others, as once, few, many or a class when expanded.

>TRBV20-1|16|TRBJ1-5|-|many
CSAGSGLLYSNQPQHF
TGCAGTGCCGGGTCGGGCCTACTATATAGCAATCAGCCCCAGCATTTT
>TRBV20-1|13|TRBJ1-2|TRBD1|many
CSARVQGSDGYTF
TGCAGTGCTAGAGTACAGGGGTCTGATGGCTACACCTTC
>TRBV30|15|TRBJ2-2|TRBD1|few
CAWRDRDRGTGELFF
TGTGCCTGGAGGGACCGGGACAGGGGCACCGGGGAGCTGTTTTTT
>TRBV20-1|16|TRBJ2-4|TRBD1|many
CSARDLAGGRKNIQYF
TGCAGTGCTAGAGATCTTGCAGGGGGCCGGAAAAACATTCAGTACTTC
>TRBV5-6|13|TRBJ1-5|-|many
CASSLSRNQPQHF
TGTGCCAGCAGCTTGTCCAGGAATCAGCCCCAGCATTTT
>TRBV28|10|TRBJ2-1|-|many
CASSYNEQFF
TGTGCCAGCAGTTACAATGAGCAGTTCTTC
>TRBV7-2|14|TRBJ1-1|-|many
CASSLDGLATEAFF
TGTGCCAGCAGCTTAGACGGGTTAGCGACTGAAGCTTTCTTT
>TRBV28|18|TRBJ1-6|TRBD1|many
CASKRQGGYESYNSPLHF
TGTGCCAGTAAAAGACAGGGAGGGTATGAATCCTATAATTCACCCCTCCACTTT
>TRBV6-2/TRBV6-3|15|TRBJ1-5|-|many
CASSYPTGGNQPQHF
TGTGCCAGCAGTTACCCCACCGGGGGCAATCAGCCCCAGCATTTT
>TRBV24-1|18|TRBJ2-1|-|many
CATSGLSQQGGSYNEQFF
TGTGCCACCAGTGGACTATCCCAGCAGGGCGGCTCCTACAATGAGCAGTTCTTC
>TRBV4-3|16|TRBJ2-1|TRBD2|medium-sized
CASSHLAGDAYNEQFF
TGCGCCAGCAGCCACCTTGCGGGGGACGCCTACAATGAGCAGTTCTTC
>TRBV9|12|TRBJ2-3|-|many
CASSESMDTQYF
TGTGCCAGCAGTGAGTCGATGGATACGCAGTATTTT
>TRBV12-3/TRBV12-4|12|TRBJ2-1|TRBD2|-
CASSTASGMGFF
TGTGCCAGCAGTACCGCTAGCGGAATGGGATTCTTC
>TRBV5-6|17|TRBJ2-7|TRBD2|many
CASSLAGLAPISYEQYF
TGTGCCAGCAGCTTGGCGGGACTAGCGCCGATCTCTTACGAGCAGTACTTC
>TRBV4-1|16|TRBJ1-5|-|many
CASSQVSGAPNQPQHF
TGCGCCAGCAGCCAAGTGAGCGGGGCACCGAATCAGCCCCAGCATTTT
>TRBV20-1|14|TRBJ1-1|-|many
CSAKLGSLNTEAFF
TGCAGTGCTAAGTTGGGCAGTTTGAACACTGAAGCTTTCTTT
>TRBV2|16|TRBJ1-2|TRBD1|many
CASSGDRHLINYGYTF
TGTGCCAGCAGTGGGGACAGACACCTAATTAACTATGGCTACACCTTC
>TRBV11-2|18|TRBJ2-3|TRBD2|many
CASSSGLAGGLLADTQYF
TGTGCCAGCAGCTCGGGACTAGCGGGGGGGCTTTTGGCAGATACGCAGTATTTT
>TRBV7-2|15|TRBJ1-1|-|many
CASSLEVRRNTEAFF
TGTGCCAGCAGCTTAGAAGTCAGAAGGAACACTGAAGCTTTCTTT
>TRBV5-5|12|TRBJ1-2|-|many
CASSSNSLGYTF
TGTGCCAGCAGCTCAAATTCCCTTGGCTACACCTTC
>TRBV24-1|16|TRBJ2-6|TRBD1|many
CATSDSGQGLSNVLTF
TGTGCCACCAGTGACTCGGGACAGGGTTTGTCCAACGTCCTGACTTTC
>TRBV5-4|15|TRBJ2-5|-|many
CASSLAGARDQTQYF
TGTGCCAGCAGCTTGGCAGGGGCGAGGGACCAGACCCAGTACTTC
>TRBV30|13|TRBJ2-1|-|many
CAWSVELRGEQFF
TGTGCCTGGAGTGTTGAACTCCGAGGGGAGCAGTTCTTC
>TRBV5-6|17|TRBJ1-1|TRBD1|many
CASSPMGQGDIPTEAFF
TGTGCCAGCAGCCCCATGGGACAGGGGGACATACCCACTGAAGCTTTCTTT
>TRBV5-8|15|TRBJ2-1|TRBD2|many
CASNTLAGGINEQFF
TGTGCCAGCAACACCTTAGCGGGGGGGATCAATGAGCAGTTCTTC
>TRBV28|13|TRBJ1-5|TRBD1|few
CASGTGINQPQHF
TGTGCCAGCGGGACAGGAATAAATCAGCCCCAGCATTTT
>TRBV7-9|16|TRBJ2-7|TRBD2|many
CASSLSGSGGSYEQYF
TGTGCCAGCAGCTTAAGTGGCAGCGGGGGTTCCTACGAGCAGTACTTC
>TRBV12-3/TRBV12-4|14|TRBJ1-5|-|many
CASSFRDSNQPQHF
TGTGCCAGCAGTTTCCGGGATAGCAATCAGCCCCAGCATTTT
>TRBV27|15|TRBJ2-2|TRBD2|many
CASSLSLAYTGELFF
TGTGCCAGCAGTTTATCACTAGCGTACACCGGGGAGCTGTTTTTT